The 9 T cell receptor beta chains reported below all come from one sample, sequenced in a study of cytomegalovirus exposure and HLA in healthy donors. Repertoires were generated with immunoSEQ multiplex PCR, while TCRdb's copy carries only in-frame clones and drops some. The sample shows some 140,000 clones, around 89% of them seen only once. Sequencing was carried out using PBMCs. The receptors stem from a woman in her thirties in good health and CMV-seropositive.

The CDR3 DNA reads as TGTGCCAGCAGTGAAGAGGTCAGGGGGGTAGGGAATGAGCAGTTCTTC. It yields the protein CASSEEVRGVGNEQFF. The chain recombines TRBV2 with TRBJ2-1, with TRBD1 as a possible D gene (7 bases). The CDR3 covers 16 residues. With 1 base removed from V and 7 bases from J, the gap between germline ends came to 17 bases. Germline CDR1 and CDR2: SNHLY and FYNNEI.

This chain links TRBV5-1 with TRBJ2-1; 11 nucleotides match TRBD2. Trimming removed 4 bases from V and 2 bases from J; junction bases left unmatched: 5. The CDR3 totals 16 residues. Germline CDR1 is SGHRS and CDR2 is YFSETQ. The CDR3: CASSITSGSPYNEQFF. The CDR3 nucleotides read TGCGCCAGCAGCATAACTAGCGGGAGCCCCTACAATGAGCAGTTCTTC.

V gene TRBV6-1 combines with J gene TRBJ1-4; D not resolved. The CDR3 totals 16 residues. Germline loops: CDR1 MNHNS, CDR2 SASEGT. V lost 2 bases and J lost 7, with 17 bases in between. In DNA, the CDR3 is TGTGCCAGCAGTGAACGGTTAAGTTCGAGAGGTGAAAAACTGTTTTTT. Encoded protein: CASSERLSSRGEKLFF.

About this clone: Relative to the germline gene, one junction end is altered; a read error may explain this. The chain combines TRBV11-3 with TRBJ2-3; tentative D call: TRBD2 (6 bases). Germline CDR1 SGHNT, CDR2 YENEEA. This CDR3 comprises 16 residues. DNA of the CDR3: TGTGCCAGCAGTTTAGGCGGGATCGGGGGCACAGATACGCAGTATTTT. Protein: CASSLGGIGGTDTQYF.

The chain has TRBV5-8 and TRBJ1-4; possibly TRBD1 for D (5 bases). Germline V lookup: CDR1 SGHTS, CDR2 YDEGEE. V lost 7 bases and J lost 3, with 13 bases in between. The CDR3 length is 14 residues. CDR3 sequence: CASHEAGPNEKLFF. The CDR3 bases are TGTGCCAGCCATGAGGCAGGGCCTAATGAAAAACTGTTTTTT. Full variable domain (outside the CDR3, taken from reference TRBV5-8 and TRBJ1-4): EAGVTQSPTHLIKTRGQQATLRCSPISGHTSVYWYQQALGLGLQFLLWYDEGEERNRGNFPPRFSGRQFPNYSSELNVNALELEDSALYLCASHEAGPNEKLFFGSGTQLSVL.

The V gene is TRBV27, the J gene TRBJ2-5; the match to TRBD2 covers 12 bases. Germline CDR1 and CDR2: MNHEY and SMNVEV (reference sequence). J was trimmed by 5 bases and V by 4 bases; bases with no gene match: 11. The CDR3 sequence is 17 residues long. The CDR3 loop is CASSSASGGASRETQYF. The CDR3 DNA follows: TGTGCCAGCAGTTCAGCTAGCGGGGGGGCCTCTCGTGAGACCCAGTACTTC.

This sequence joins TRBV2 and TRBJ2-1, with 10 nucleotides matching TRBD2. V shed 3 bases and J 6 bases; nucleotides not matched to a gene: 8. The CDR3 is 16 amino acids. The germline gives CDR1 SNHLY, CDR2 FYNNEI. DNA for the CDR3: TGTGCCAGCAGTGAGTGGCTAGCGGGAGAGGTCAATGAGCAGTTCTTC. This encodes CASSEWLAGEVNEQFF.

The chain uses TRBV4-1 and TRBJ2-3, with 12 bases lining up with TRBD2. V lost 4 bases and J lost 2; bases outside the gene matches: 4. Germline lookup yields CDR1 MGHRA and CDR2 YSYEKL. The CDR3 runs to 16 residues. The CDR3 DNA is TGCGCCAGCAGCCCTCTAGCGGGGGGGATCACAGATACGCAGTATTTT. Its protein product is CASSPLAGGITDTQYF.

J is TRBJ1-1 and V is TRBV6-5; D gene ambiguous. The germline V gene encodes CDR1 MNHEY and CDR2 SVGAGI. The CDR3 is 14 residues long. The V end was cut by 3 bases, the J end by 5 bases, with 13 bases between. The CDR3 region is CASSYFRGGTEAFF. The CDR3 DNA reads as TGTGCCAGCAGTTATTTTCGGGGTGGGACTGAAGCTTTCTTT.